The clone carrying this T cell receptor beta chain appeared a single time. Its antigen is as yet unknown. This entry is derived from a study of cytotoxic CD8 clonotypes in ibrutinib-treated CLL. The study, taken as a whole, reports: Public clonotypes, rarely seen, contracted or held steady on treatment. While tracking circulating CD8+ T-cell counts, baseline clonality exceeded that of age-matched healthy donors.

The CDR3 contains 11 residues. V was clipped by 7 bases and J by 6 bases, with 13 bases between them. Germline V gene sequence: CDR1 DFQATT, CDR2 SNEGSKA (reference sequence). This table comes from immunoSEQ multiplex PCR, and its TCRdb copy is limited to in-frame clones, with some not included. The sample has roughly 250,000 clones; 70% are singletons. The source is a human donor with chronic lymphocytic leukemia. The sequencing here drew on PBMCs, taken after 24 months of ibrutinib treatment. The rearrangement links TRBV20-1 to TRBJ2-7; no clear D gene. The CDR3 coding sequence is TGCAGTGACCGGACCCCCGCCGAGCAGTACTTC. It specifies CSDRTPAEQYF.